A single sample is the source of the 19 T cell receptor beta chains below, sequenced in a study of blood T cell repertoires in COVID-19. The protocol was immunoSEQ multiplex PCR, while the TCRdb copy is restricted to in-frame clones and leaves out a portion. The sample lists hundreds of thousands of clones, approximately 85% occurring once. Input material: peripheral blood. The source is a woman aged 70-85 years with acute or convalescent COVID-19.

The chain carries TRBV2 and TRBJ2-3, with TRBD2 matching 11 bases. The CDR3 runs 18 residues. Per germline, CDR1 SNHLY and CDR2 FYNNEI. V lost 3 bases to trimming and J lost 0 bases; unmatched junction nucleotides: 8. CDR3 bases: TGTGCCAGCAGTGACCCAAGGACTAGCGGGTTTAGCACAGATACGCAGTATTTT. Encoded protein: CASSDPRTSGFSTDTQYF.

The genes are TRBV7-2 and TRBJ1-1; D might be TRBD1 (5 bases). CDR1 is SGHTA, CDR2 FQGNSA, per germline. Trimming stripped 0 bases from V and 9 bases from J, with 14 bases between. The length of the CDR3 is 14 residues. The CDR3 nucleotides read TGTGCCAGCAGCTTAGCCCCCAGCGGGGGAAAAGCTTTCTTT. Encoded protein: CASSLAPSGGKAFF. Looking up the rest from reference TRBV7-2 and TRBJ1-1 gives the full variable domain: GAGVSQSPSNKVTEKGKDVELRCDPISGHTALYWYRQSLGQGLEFLIYFQGNSAPDKSGLPSDRFSAERTGGSVSTLTIQRTQQEDSAVYLCASSLAPSGGKAFFGQGTRLTVV.

This chain uses TRBV5-4 with TRBJ2-7, with 7 nucleotides matching TRBD1. This CDR3 is 12 amino acids long. Germline CDR1 reads SGHNT; CDR2 reads YYREEE (reference sequence). V trimming: 2 bases; J trimming: 6 bases; junction bases outside the gene matches: 2. For the CDR3, the DNA is TGTGCCAGCAGCTTAGGGGGCAGCGAGCAGTACTTC. Translation: CASSLGGSEQYF.

The chain links TRBV11-2 to TRBJ1-5; 8 positions match TRBD1. The CDR3 runs 15 residues. Looked up from germline, CDR1 is SGHAT and CDR2 is FQNNGV. With 3 bases clipped from V and 3 bases from J, the junction kept 4 bases outside the gene matches. CDR3 protein: CASSLTGEVNQPQHF. Written as DNA, the CDR3 is TGTGCCAGCAGCTTGACAGGGGAGGTCAATCAGCCCCAGCATTTT.

The CDR3 nucleotides read TGTGCCAGCAGTTTATTGTCTTTCGCGGGATACAATGAGCAGTTCTTC. Amino acids: CASSLLSFAGYNEQFF. This chain joins TRBV27 and TRBJ2-1, with D maybe TRBD2 (6 bases). Germline lookup yields CDR1 MNHEY and CDR2 SMNVEV (reference sequence). V was pared by 1 base and J by 4 bases, with 14 bases between. The CDR3 extends over 16 amino acids.

The rearrangement joins TRBV18 to TRBJ1-2, with 9 nucleotides matching TRBD1. CDR1 and CDR2 (germline): KGHSH, LQKENI. V shed 3 bases, J shed 6 bases, and the junction held 8 bases outside the gene matches. The CDR3 length is 15 residues. CDR3 nucleotides: TGTGCCAGCTCACCCCTTGGACAGGGGTGGGATGGCTACACCTTC. It is translated as CASSPLGQGWDGYTF.

This chain links TRBV12-3 or TRBV12-4 with TRBJ2-1, with 10 bases matching TRBD1. The CDR3 covers 13 residues. The V segment lost 6 bases and the J segment 16 bases; nucleotides outside the gene matches: 12. CDR3 protein: CASSLMRGDRGFF. In DNA, the CDR3 is TGTGCCAGCAGCCTGATGCGGGGGGACAGGGGCTTCTTC.

This clone came up a few times. The rearrangement links TRBV9 to TRBJ1-3; D not resolved. This CDR3 spans 16 amino acids. V was trimmed by 3 bases and J by 0 bases, leaving 13 bases between them. Germline CDR1 and CDR2: SGDLS and YYNGEE. CDR3 region: CASSGGSANSGNTIYF. CDR3 DNA sequence: TGTGCCAGCAGCGGAGGATCGGCAAACTCTGGAAACACCATATATTTT.

In its sample, this clone was seen once. The chain carries TRBV28 and TRBJ1-2, with D maybe TRBD1 (5 bases). Germline V gives CDR1 MDHEN, CDR2 SYDVKM. V lost 2 bases to trimming and J lost 4 bases, with 14 bases between them. The CDR3 sequence is 15 residues long. CDR3 nucleotides: TGTGCCAGCAGTTTAAATGCGGGACCCTTCTATGGCTACACCTTC. Its protein product is CASSLNAGPFYGYTF.

The chain has TRBV5-6 and TRBJ2-7; 9 nucleotides agree with TRBD1. This CDR3 comprises 15 residues. Germline lookup yields CDR1 SGHDT and CDR2 YYEEEE. Trimming cost V 4 bases and J 2 bases; bases outside gene matches: 7. CDR3 sequence reads: CASSRGQGLAYEQYF. CDR3 nucleotides: TGTGCCAGCAGCAGGGGACAGGGTTTAGCCTACGAGCAGTACTTC.

The chain joins TRBV27 to TRBJ1-2, with D hard to call. CDR1 is MNHEY and CDR2 is SMNVEV in the germline V gene (reference sequence). The V and J ends lost 4 bases and 4 bases respectively, with 16 bases between them. CDR3 length equals 15 residues. The DNA of the CDR3 is TGTGCCAGCAGTTCTCTCGGCGGCACAACCTATGGCTACACCTTC. It codes for CASSSLGGTTYGYTF.

This rearrangement joins TRBV19 to TRBJ1-4; no reliable D call. Per the germline V gene, CDR1 is LNHDA and CDR2 is SQIVND (reference sequence). This CDR3 has 15 residues. Trimming cost V 6 bases and J 6 bases, with 17 bases left between them. The CDR3 reads CASRAPTIMHEKLFF. DNA for the CDR3: TGTGCCAGTAGAGCACCAACGATAATGCATGAAAAACTGTTTTTT. Full variable domain (missing parts from reference TRBV19 and TRBJ1-4): DGGITQSPKYLFRKEGQNVTLSCEQNLNHDAMYWYRQDPGQGLRLIYYSQIVNDFQKGDIAEGYSVSREKKESFPLTVTSAQKNPTAFYLCASRAPTIMHEKLFFGSGTQLSVL.

V gene TRBV30 combines with J gene TRBJ1-3; D not certain. CDR3 length: 15 residues. Trimming stripped 2 bases from V and 8 bases from J, with 19 bases between. Per the germline V gene, CDR1 is GTSNPN and CDR2 is SVGIG (reference sequence). CDR3 nucleotides: TGTGCCTGGAGTACGGCGACCGCGGTGGGTTACACCATATATTTT. This sequence encodes CAWSTATAVGYTIYF.

This chain uses TRBV5-4 with TRBJ1-4; TRBD1 might be the D (5 bases). Trimming took 4 bases from V and 5 from J, leaving 21 bases between them. This CDR3 contains 17 residues. Germline V CDR1 and CDR2: SGHNT, YYREEE (reference sequence). CDR3: CASSPFLPGGRNEKLFF. In nucleotides, the CDR3 is TGTGCCAGCAGCCCCTTTCTTCCGGGGGGGAGAAATGAAAAACTGTTTTTT.

The chain has TRBV2 and TRBJ1-1; weak D call: TRBD1 (5 bases). The V gene lost 5 bases and the J gene lost 1 base, with 8 bases spanning the gap. The CDR3 loop spans 13 amino acids. Germline values: CDR1 SNHLY, CDR2 FYNNEI. CDR3 sequence: CASSLQGNTEAFF. DNA of the CDR3: TGTGCCAGCAGTCTGCAGGGGAACACTGAAGCTTTCTTT.

The chain joins TRBV6-2 or TRBV6-3 to TRBJ2-2, with D unresolved. Between the trimmed V and J ends, which lost 2 bases and 4 bases, there was a span of 8 bases. The CDR3 covers 14 residues. Germline CDR1 reads MNHEY; CDR2 reads SVGEGT. CDR3 sequence reads: CASSYRQTTGELFF. In nucleotides, the CDR3 is TGTGCCAGCAGTTACCGACAAACCACCGGGGAGCTGTTTTTT.

This rearrangement joins TRBV6-6 to TRBJ2-7; TRBD1 might be the D (5 bases). V was pared by 4 bases and J by 0 bases, with 10 bases between. The CDR3 has 14 residues. Germline V CDR1 and CDR2: MNHNY, SVGAGI (reference sequence). In nucleotides, the CDR3 is TGTGCCAGCAGTTTGCCACAGGTCTCCTACGAGCAGTACTTC. Its protein is CASSLPQVSYEQYF.

The chain is built from TRBV3-1 (or the pseudogene TRBV3-2) and TRBJ1-3, with D perhaps matching TRBD1 (5 bases). Germline V lookup: CDR1 LGHDT, CDR2 YNNKEL (reference sequence). The CDR3 length is 14 residues. Trimming shortened V by 1 base and J by 4 bases, and 8 bases separated the two germline ends. Written as DNA, the CDR3 is TGTGCCAGCAGCCAAGTTCAGGGAGGAAACACCATATATTTT. Its translation: CASSQVQGGNTIYF.

This clone was picked up a small number of times. The rearrangement uses TRBV6-4 and TRBJ2-2; no reliable D call. Trimming took 5 bases from V and 4 from J, leaving 11 bases between them. From germline, CDR1 is MRHNA and CDR2 SNTAGT. The CDR3 contains 14 residues. The CDR3 spells CASSFRSGTGELFF. CDR3 DNA sequence: TGTGCCAGCAGTTTTCGATCGGGCACCGGGGAGCTGTTTTTT.